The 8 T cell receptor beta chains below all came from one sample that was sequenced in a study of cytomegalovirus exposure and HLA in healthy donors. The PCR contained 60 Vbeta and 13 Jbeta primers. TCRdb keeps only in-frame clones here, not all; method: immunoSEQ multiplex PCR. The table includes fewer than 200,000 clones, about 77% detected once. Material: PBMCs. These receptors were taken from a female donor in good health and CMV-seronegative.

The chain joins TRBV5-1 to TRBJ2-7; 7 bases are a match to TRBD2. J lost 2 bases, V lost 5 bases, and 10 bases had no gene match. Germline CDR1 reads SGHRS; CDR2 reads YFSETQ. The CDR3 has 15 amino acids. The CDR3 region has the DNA TGCGCCAGCAGTTCCCTATCTAGCGGTACCTACGAGCAGTACTTC. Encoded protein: CASSSLSSGTYEQYF.

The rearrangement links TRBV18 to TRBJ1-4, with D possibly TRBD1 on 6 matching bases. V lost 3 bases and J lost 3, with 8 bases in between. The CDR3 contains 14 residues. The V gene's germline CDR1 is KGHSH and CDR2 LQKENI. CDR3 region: CASSPGAPNEKLFF. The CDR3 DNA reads TGTGCCAGCTCACCGGGGGCCCCTAATGAAAAACTGTTTTTT.

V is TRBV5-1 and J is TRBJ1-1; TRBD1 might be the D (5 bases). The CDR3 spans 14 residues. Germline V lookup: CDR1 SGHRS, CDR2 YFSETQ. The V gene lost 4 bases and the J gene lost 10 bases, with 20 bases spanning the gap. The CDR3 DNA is TGCGCCAGCAGCGCAAGTGGAGGGGATAGGGTAGCTTTCTTT. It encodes CASSASGGDRVAFF. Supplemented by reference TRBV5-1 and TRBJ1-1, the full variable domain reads KAGVTQTPRYLIKTRGQQVTLSCSPISGHRSVSWYQQTPGQGLQFLFEYFSETQRNKGNFPGRFSGRQFSNSRSEMNVSTLELGDSALYLCASSASGGDRVAFFGQGTRLTVV.

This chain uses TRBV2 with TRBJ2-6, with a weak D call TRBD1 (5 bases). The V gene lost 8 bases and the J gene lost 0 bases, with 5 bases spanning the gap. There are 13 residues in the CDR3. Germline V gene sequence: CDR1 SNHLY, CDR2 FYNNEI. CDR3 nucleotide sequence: TGTGCCAGCGACAGCTCTGGGGCCAACGTCCTGACTTTC. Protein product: CASDSSGANVLTF.

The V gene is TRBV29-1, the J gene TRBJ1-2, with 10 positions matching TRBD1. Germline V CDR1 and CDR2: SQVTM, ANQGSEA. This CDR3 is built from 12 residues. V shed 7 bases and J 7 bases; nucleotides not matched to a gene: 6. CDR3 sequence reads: CSGRGTGVGYTF. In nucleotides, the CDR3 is TGCAGCGGACGCGGGACAGGGGTTGGCTACACCTTC.

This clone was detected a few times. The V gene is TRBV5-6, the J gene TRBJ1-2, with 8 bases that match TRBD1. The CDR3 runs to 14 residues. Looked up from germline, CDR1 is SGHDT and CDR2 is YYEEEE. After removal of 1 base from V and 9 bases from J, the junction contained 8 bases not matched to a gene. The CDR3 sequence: CASSLQGAGESYTF. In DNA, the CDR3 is TGTGCCAGCAGCTTGCAGGGGGCTGGGGAGAGCTACACCTTC.

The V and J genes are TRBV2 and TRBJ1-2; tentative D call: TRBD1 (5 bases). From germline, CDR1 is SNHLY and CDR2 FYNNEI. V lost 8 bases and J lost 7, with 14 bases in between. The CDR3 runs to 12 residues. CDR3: CASGRVNGGYTF. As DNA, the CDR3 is TGTGCCAGCGGCAGGGTTAATGGTGGCTACACCTTC.

The CDR3 nucleotides are TGCGCCAGCAGCTTGGTTCAGGGCGAGTATGGCTACACCTTC. Its protein is CASSLVQGEYGYTF. The V gene is TRBV5-1, the J gene TRBJ1-2; tentatively, D is TRBD1 (5 bases). Trimming left V 0 bases short and J 5 bases short, with 11 bases between. The CDR3 is made up of 14 amino acids. In germline, CDR1 is SGHRS, CDR2 YFSETQ.